A selection of T cell receptor beta chains follows, all from one sample in a study of blood T cell repertoires in COVID-19. The repertoire was sequenced with immunoSEQ multiplex PCR; TCRdb's copy has only in-frame clones and lacks some. The sample includes roughly 92,000 clones, approximately 86% of them seen just once. Source material: peripheral blood. The receptors were sampled from a man aged 50 to 59 with acute or convalescent COVID-19. CDR3s include the opening cysteine and the closing phenylalanine or tryptophan. A D gene is named only where the DNA matches it firmly. The listing skips clone size in some rows; elsewhere it reads once, few, many or a size class.

TRBD2	TRBV3-1/TRBV3-2	TRBJ2-5	once	TGTGCCAGCAGCCGTTACACGGGACTAGCGGAAGAGACCCAGTACTTC	CASSRYTGLAEETQYF
TRBD2	TRBV6-5	TRBJ2-3	-	TGTGCCAGCAGTCACTGGGGGGTGACTAGCGAAGATACGCAGTATTTT	CASSHWGVTSEDTQYF
TRBD2	TRBV10-2	TRBJ2-5	-	TGCGCCAGCAGTGACGGAAGCGGGAGTGGGGAGACCCAGTACTTC	CASSDGSGSGETQYF
-	TRBV5-4	TRBJ2-6	once	TGTGCCAGCAGGACTCCGGGGGCTGGGGCCAACGTCCTGACTTTC	CASRTPGAGANVLTF
TRBD1	TRBV7-3	TRBJ1-2	-	TGTGCCAGCAGTTCGGGACAGTCTACTACCTATGGCTACACCTTC	CASSSGQSTTYGYTF
TRBD2	TRBV3-1/TRBV3-2	TRBJ2-7	-	TGTGCCAGCAGCCAGGGGTCGACTAGCGGGAGAGGTGAGCAGTACTTC	CASSQGSTSGRGEQYF
TRBD2	TRBV11-2	TRBJ2-1	-	TGTGCCAGCAGCTTAGGTGGGAGGGCCTCGACCTACAATGAGCAGTTCTTC	CASSLGGRASTYNEQFF
-	TRBV6-5	TRBJ1-4	-	TGTGCCAGCGGCCTGGGAAAGGGGACTAATGAAAAACTGTTTTTT	CASGLGKGTNEKLFF
TRBD2	TRBV5-4	TRBJ2-1	-	TGTGCCAGCAGCCCCGGACTAGCGACCTACAATGAGCAGTTCTTC	CASSPGLATYNEQFF
TRBD1	TRBV19	TRBJ2-2	once	TGTGCCAGTATTGGGACAGACTCCGGGGAGCTGTTTTTT	CASIGTDSGELFF
-	TRBV18	TRBJ2-7	few	TGTGCCAGCTCACCACCGGGGGCGGGAGCGGTCCACGAGCAGTACTTC	CASSPPGAGAVHEQYF
-	TRBV15	TRBJ1-3	-	TGTGCCACCAGCAGAGCTGGGGGGGGAAACACCATATATTTT	CATSRAGGGNTIYF
TRBD2	TRBV7-3	TRBJ2-1	-	TGTGCCAGCAGCTTACTGGGACTAGCGGGAATGGAAGGCAATGAGCAGTTCTTC	CASSLLGLAGMEGNEQFF
-	TRBV5-4	TRBJ2-3	once	TGTGCCAGCAGCTTGGAGTCTATGCTCCAAGATACGCAGTATTTT	CASSLESMLQDTQYF
-	TRBV5-1	TRBJ2-1	few	TGCGCCAGCAGCTTGGCTGGCGGGATAGGCAATGAGCAGTTCTTC	CASSLAGGIGNEQFF
TRBD2	TRBV4-2	TRBJ2-7	few	TGTGCCAGCAGCCAAAGAGGGTTCGGGGGGGTAAGCTACGAGCAGTACTTC	CASSQRGFGGVSYEQYF
-	TRBV5-1	TRBJ1-4	-	TGCGCCAGCAGGCAGGGAGGGTCAAATGAAAAACTGTTTTTT	CASRQGGSNEKLFF
-	TRBV5-3	TRBJ1-5	-	TGTGCCAGTCGGCGGAAGGGGTTGAGCAATCAGCCCCAGCATTTT	CASRRKGLSNQPQHF
TRBD2	TRBV7-3	TRBJ2-1	-	TGTGCCAGCAGCTTATTGGCGGGAGTAAATGAGCAGTTCTTC	CASSLLAGVNEQFF
-	TRBV4-2	TRBJ2-1	-	TGTGCCAGCAGCCGTGGACTCCAAAATGAGCAGTTCTTC	CASSRGLQNEQFF
-	TRBV29-1	TRBJ2-3	-	TGCAGCCTCGTGACTGTTCTAGATACGCAGTATTTT	CSLVTVLDTQYF
-	TRBV10-3	TRBJ1-2	-	TGTGCCATCAGTGAGTCGGCTTTGCAGGCCCGTGGCTACACCTTC	CAISESALQARGYTF
-	TRBV9	TRBJ2-3	-	TGTGCCAGCAGCGTACTAGATACGCAGTATTTT	CASSVLDTQYF
-	TRBV11-2	TRBJ1-6	-	TGTGCCAGCAGTCAAATACGGGGTCCGTATAATTCACCCCTCCACTTT	CASSQIRGPYNSPLHF
TRBD1	TRBV9	TRBJ1-1	-	TGTGCCAGCAGCGTAGCGCCAGGGGGTATGAACACTGAAGCTTTCTTT	CASSVAPGGMNTEAFF
-	TRBV24-1	TRBJ2-1	-	TGTGCCACCAGGGACAGCTCCTACAATGAGCAGTTCTTC	CATRDSSYNEQFF
TRBD2	TRBV24-1	TRBJ2-3	-	TGTGCCACCAGTGATTCCGGACTAGCGGGAGGTCGGACGCAGTATTTT	CATSDSGLAGGRTQYF
TRBD1	TRBV29-1	TRBJ1-5	-	TGCAGCGTTTTGACAGGGGATAGCAATCAGCCCCAGCATTTT	CSVLTGDSNQPQHF
TRBD2	TRBV5-4	TRBJ2-7	-	TGTGCCAGCAGCTCAAGCGGGATCGGATACGAGCAGTACTTC	CASSSSGIGYEQYF
-	TRBV5-1	TRBJ2-1	-	TGCGCCAGCGCCTCGGTCGGCAATGAGCAGTTCTTC	CASASVGNEQFF
-	TRBV6-5	TRBJ1-2	-	TGTGCCAGCGCGACAGAAACCGACTATGGCTACACCTTC	CASATETDYGYTF
TRBD1	TRBV4-1	TRBJ2-7	-	TGCGCCAGCAGCCGTCTTCCCGGGACAGCGAACTACGAGCAGTACTTC	CASSRLPGTANYEQYF
TRBD1	TRBV7-3	TRBJ1-1	-	TGTGCCAGCAGCCTACAGGGGTGGAACACTGAAGCTTTCTTT	CASSLQGWNTEAFF
TRBD1	TRBV2	TRBJ2-7	-	TGTGCCAGCAAGGGGGCCAACTCCTACGAGCAGTACTTC	CASKGANSYEQYF
-	TRBV29-1	TRBJ2-2	-	TGCAGCGCCCACGACAGTGTCGTCGGGGAGCTGTTTTTT	CSAHDSVVGELFF